The sequence of this TCR beta chain was determined in a study of blood T cell repertoires in COVID-19. Study-level background: COVID-19 samples, acute and convalescent, were from the United States, Italy and Spain. PBMCs, B-cell-depleted T cells, or T cells provided the cDNA or gDNA that made up the material.

V trimming: 4 bases; J trimming: 2 bases; junction bases outside the gene matches: 4. This CDR3 has 15 residues. Germline lookup yields CDR1 LGHDT and CDR2 YNNKEL (reference sequence). In the source study's methods: Nucleated cell counts were estimated from reference gene primer amplification. The assay was immunoSEQ multiplex PCR, and TCRdb's table has in-frame clones only and misses some. Clone size and V and J calls were adopted from that table, with D and trimming inferred from the DNA. The data contain roughly 120,000 clones, 80% of them singletons. The V gene is TRBV3-1 (or the pseudogene TRBV3-2), the J gene TRBJ2-1; 8 bases match TRBD2. Sequencing was carried out using peripheral blood. This TCR came from a man between 65 and 80 years old with acute or convalescent COVID-19. CDR3 sequence (DNA): TGTGCCAGCAGCCTCGGGGGGGTTACCTACAATGAGCAGTTCTTC. Protein: CASSLGGVTYNEQFF.